These T cell receptor beta chains were read from a single sample in a study of blood T cell repertoires in COVID-19. Only in-frame clones appear in the TCRdb table, and some are missing; sequencing was by immunoSEQ multiplex PCR. The sample carries about 260,000 clones, around 82% recorded once. The sample was peripheral blood. The receptors come from a human donor in a cohort sampled during active COVID-19. Each CDR3 is given with its conserved first and last residue. D genes are given only for firm matches. A row's size may be missing; if present it is once, few, many or a size class.

TRBV7-2	.	TRBJ1-3	.	TGTGCCAGCAGCCGCGCTGGCTCTGGAAACACCATATATTTT	CASSRAGSGNTIYF
TRBV29-1	TRBD1	TRBJ1-2	.	TGCAGCGTCGTAGGGACAGGGATAAATGGCTACACCTTC	CSVVGTGINGYTF
TRBV9	TRBD2	TRBJ2-1	.	TGTGCCAGCAACTCGGGGGTTAGCGGGAGTTCTGAGCAGTTCTTC	CASNSGVSGSSEQFF
TRBV27	.	TRBJ1-2	.	TGTGCCAGCAGTTTATCGGAGGGCCTAGAAGGGAACTATGGCTACACCTTC	CASSLSEGLEGNYGYTF
TRBV5-1	TRBD2	TRBJ2-1	.	TGCGCCAGCAGCTCGCGGCTGGCTGGCCTAGCGGGAGGCAACAATGAGCAGTTCTTC	CASSSRLAGLAGGNNEQFF
TRBV15	.	TRBJ1-4	.	TGTGCCACCAGCAGAGAGTTCAGAGGGGGGGTGGAAAAACTGTTTTTT	CATSREFRGGVEKLFF
TRBV7-8	TRBD2	TRBJ2-5	.	TGTGCCAGCAGCTTAGGAAGACTAGCGGGAGGGCCGGAAGAGACCCAGTACTTC	CASSLGRLAGGPEETQYF
TRBV5-1	.	TRBJ1-2	once	TGCGCCAGCAGCTTGGAGGGGGAGGGTGGCTACACCTTC	CASSLEGEGGYTF
TRBV6-5	.	TRBJ1-3	.	TGTGCCAGCAGTTACAACTCTCATCTGGGAAACACCATATATTTT	CASSYNSHLGNTIYF
TRBV7-9	TRBD2	TRBJ2-1	.	TGTGCCAGCAGCTTAAATCCGCCTAGCGGGAGAGTTGAGCAGTTCTTC	CASSLNPPSGRVEQFF
TRBV28	TRBD2	TRBJ2-7	.	TGTGCCAGCACCCAAAGAGGGCGGGGGATTCCCTACGAGCAGTACTTC	CASTQRGRGIPYEQYF
TRBV10-1	TRBD1	TRBJ2-5	.	TGCGCCAGCAGTGAGGGACAGGGGGCCTACCAAGAGACCCAGTACTTC	CASSEGQGAYQETQYF
TRBV10-2	TRBD1	TRBJ1-1	.	TGCGCCAGCATAGACAGGGGGGGATACACTGAAGCTTTCTTT	CASIDRGGYTEAFF
TRBV9	.	TRBJ2-3	.	TGTGCCAGCAGCGTACAGGGAAAGTTCACAGATACGCAGTATTTT	CASSVQGKFTDTQYF
TRBV12-3/TRBV12-4	TRBD1	TRBJ2-4	once	TGTGCCAGCAGTTTACAGGGACAGAGGCTATCCTTC	CASSLQGQRLSF
TRBV12-3/TRBV12-4	.	TRBJ1-1	.	TGTGCCAGCAGTGTACTCAGGGATACTGAAGCTTTCTTT	CASSVLRDTEAFF
TRBV16	.	TRBJ1-5	.	TGTGCCAGCAGCCAATCGGGGAGTAGCAATCAGCCCCAGCATTTT	CASSQSGSSNQPQHF
TRBV4-2	TRBD1	TRBJ1-1	.	TGTGCCAGCAGCCAGGACAGGTTGAGCACTGAAGCTTTCTTT	CASSQDRLSTEAFF
TRBV15	TRBD2	TRBJ2-3	.	TGTGCCACCAGCAGAGTGCGGGGGGGCTTGGGGGTGTCTGCGGATACGCAGTATTTT	CATSRVRGGLGVSADTQYF
TRBV23-1	.	TRBJ2-7	once	TGCGCCAGCAGTCCCGACAGCTCCTACGAGCAGTACTTC	CASSPDSSYEQYF
TRBV3-1/TRBV3-2	.	TRBJ1-1	.	TGTGCCAGCAGTCAAGGGAGCAGTAAGAACACTGAAGCTTTCTTT	CASSQGSSKNTEAFF
TRBV10-3	.	TRBJ1-1	many	TGTGCCATCAGTGACGCAGTCCCAGCGCGGGGTGTTTTCTTT	CAISDAVPARGVFF
TRBV2	.	TRBJ1-2	.	TGTGCCAGCAATCGTCCGGGAAACTATGGCTACACCTTC	CASNRPGNYGYTF
TRBV14	.	TRBJ1-2	.	TGTGCCAGCACACCATTCGCCGGGGCTAACTATGGCTACACCTTC	CASTPFAGANYGYTF
TRBV11-3	TRBD1	TRBJ2-7	once	TGTGCCAGCAGCTTAGGCCCCAGGGGGTACGAGCAGTACTTC	CASSLGPRGYEQYF
TRBV6-2/TRBV6-3	.	TRBJ1-5	.	TGTGCCAGCAGTTACTTCTTCCCTAATGTCGTCGGGAAGCCCCAGCATTTT	CASSYFFPNVVGKPQHF
TRBV6-5	.	TRBJ1-2	.	TGTGCCAGCAGTTATGGGCCCGCGGGCTATGGCTACACCTTC	CASSYGPAGYGYTF
TRBV29-1	TRBD1	TRBJ1-1	.	TGCAGCGTTACCGCAGACAGGGGAATGAACACTGAAGCTTTCTTT	CSVTADRGMNTEAFF